The present TCR beta chain was sequenced within a study of blood T cell repertoires in COVID-19. Overall study context: Researchers got acute and convalescent COVID-19 samples from the United States, Italy and Spain. Sample material is recorded as cDNA or gDNA derived from T cells, B-cell-depleted T cells, or PBMCs.

Patients in Seattle were enrolled during active infection, then followed longitudinally. In the original workflow: Cell counts per sample came from amplifying reference gene primers. Data came from immunoSEQ multiplex PCR; TCRdb stores just in-frame clones and leaves some out. V and J calls and clone size are as listed in that table; D and trimming were resolved from the DNA. The sample carries over 150,000 clones, around 90% recorded once. This TCR derives from a man in his sixties with COVID-19, enrolled during active disease. Sequenced material: peripheral blood.

The CDR3 DNA sequence: TGTGCCAGCAGCCCCGTCAGAGGGAGCGTAATCACAGATACGCAGTATTTT. This translates into CASSPVRGSVITDTQYF. The gene calls are TRBV7-9 and TRBJ2-3, with D possibly TRBD2 on 5 matching bases. Germline CDR1 SEHNR, CDR2 FQNEAQ (reference sequence). The CDR3 extends over 17 amino acids. V gave up 5 bases and J gave up 2 bases, with 20 bases separating them.